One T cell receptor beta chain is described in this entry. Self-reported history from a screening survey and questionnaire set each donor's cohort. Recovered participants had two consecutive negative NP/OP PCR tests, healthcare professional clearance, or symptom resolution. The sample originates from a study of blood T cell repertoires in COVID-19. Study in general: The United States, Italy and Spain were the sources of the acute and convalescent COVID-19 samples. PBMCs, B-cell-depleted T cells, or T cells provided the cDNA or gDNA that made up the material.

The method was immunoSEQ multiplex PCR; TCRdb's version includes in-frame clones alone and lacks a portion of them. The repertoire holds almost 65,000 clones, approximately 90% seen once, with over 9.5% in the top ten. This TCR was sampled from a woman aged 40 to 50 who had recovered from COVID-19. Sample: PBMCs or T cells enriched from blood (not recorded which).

The CDR3 sequence is CASSRWGGAQTDTQYF. CDR3 DNA: TGCGCCAGCAGCCGTTGGGGGGGGGCCCAGACAGATACGCAGTATTTT. This chain connects TRBV4-1 to TRBJ2-3; maybe TRBD2 (7 bases). This CDR3 contains 16 residues. The V gene lost 4 bases and the J gene lost 3 bases, with 17 bases spanning the gap. Germline assignment: CDR1 MGHRA and CDR2 YSYEKL.